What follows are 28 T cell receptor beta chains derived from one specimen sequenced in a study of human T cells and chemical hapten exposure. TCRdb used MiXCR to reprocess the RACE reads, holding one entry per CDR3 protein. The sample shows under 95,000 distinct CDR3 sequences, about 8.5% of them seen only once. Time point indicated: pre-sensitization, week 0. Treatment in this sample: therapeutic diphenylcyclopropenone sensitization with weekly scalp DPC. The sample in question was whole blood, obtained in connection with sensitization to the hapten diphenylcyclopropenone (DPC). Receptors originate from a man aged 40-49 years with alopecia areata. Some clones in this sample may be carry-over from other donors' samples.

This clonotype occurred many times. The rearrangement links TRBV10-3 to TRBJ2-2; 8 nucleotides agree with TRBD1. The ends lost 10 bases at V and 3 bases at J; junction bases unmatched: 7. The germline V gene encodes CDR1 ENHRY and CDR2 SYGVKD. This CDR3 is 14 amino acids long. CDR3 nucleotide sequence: TGTGCCACCAGACCGGGACAGGACACCGGGGAGCTGTTTTTT. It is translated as CATRPGQDTGELFF.

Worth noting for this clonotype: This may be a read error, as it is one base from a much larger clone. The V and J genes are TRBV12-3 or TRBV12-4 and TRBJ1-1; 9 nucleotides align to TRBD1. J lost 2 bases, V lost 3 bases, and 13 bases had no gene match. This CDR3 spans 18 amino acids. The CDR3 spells CASSFPGQGGPINTEAFF. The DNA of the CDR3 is TGTGCCAGCAGTTTCCCGGGACAGGGCGGACCCATAAACACTGAAGCTTTCTTT.

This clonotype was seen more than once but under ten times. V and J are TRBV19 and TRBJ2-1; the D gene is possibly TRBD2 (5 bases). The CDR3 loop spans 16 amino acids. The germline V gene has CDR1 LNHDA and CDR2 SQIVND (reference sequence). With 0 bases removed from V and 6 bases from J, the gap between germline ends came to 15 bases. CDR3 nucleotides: TGTGCCAGTAGTATAGATCTGGAGGTCGTGGGCAATGAGCAGTTCTTC. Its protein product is CASSIDLEVVGNEQFF.

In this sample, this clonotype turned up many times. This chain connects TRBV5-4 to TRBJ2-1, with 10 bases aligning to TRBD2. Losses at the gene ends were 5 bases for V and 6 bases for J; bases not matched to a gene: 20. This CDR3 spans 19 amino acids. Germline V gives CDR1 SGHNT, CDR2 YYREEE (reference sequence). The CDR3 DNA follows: TGTGCCAGCAGTCCTCCGGGCCTAGCGGGAGTCCCAACCCTCAATGAGCAGTTCTTC. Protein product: CASSPPGLAGVPTLNEQFF.

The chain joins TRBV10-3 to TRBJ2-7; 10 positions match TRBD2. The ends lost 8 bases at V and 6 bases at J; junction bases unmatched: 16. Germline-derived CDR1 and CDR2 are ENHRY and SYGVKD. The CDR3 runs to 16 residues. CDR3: CAIPITSSGRTCEQYF. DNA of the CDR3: TGTGCCATCCCAATTACATCTAGCGGGAGAACGTGCGAGCAGTACTTC.

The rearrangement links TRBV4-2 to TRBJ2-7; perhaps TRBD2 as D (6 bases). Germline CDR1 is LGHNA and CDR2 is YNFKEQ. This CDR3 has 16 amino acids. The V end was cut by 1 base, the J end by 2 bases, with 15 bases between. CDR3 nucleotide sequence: TGTGCCAGCAGCCAAGTAGGGAGCGGAGGGCCCTACGAGCAGTACTTC. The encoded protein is CASSQVGSGGPYEQYF.

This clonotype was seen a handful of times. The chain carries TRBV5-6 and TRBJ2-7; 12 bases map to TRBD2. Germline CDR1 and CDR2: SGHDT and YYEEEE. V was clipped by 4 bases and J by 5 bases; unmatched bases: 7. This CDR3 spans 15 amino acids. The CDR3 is CASSAGLAGDNEQYV. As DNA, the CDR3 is TGTGCCAGCAGCGCGGGACTAGCGGGCGACAACGAGCAGTACGTC.

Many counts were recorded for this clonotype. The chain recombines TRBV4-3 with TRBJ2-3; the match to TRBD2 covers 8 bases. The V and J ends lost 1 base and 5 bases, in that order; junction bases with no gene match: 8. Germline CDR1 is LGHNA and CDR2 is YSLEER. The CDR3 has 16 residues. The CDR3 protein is CASSQAGRAGGDTQYF. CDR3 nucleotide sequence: TGCGCCAGCAGCCAAGCCGGGAGGGCTGGGGGAGATACGCAGTATTTT.

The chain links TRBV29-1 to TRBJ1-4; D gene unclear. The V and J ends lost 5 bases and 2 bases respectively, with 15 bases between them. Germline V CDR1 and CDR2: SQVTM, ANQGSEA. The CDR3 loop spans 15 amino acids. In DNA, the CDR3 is TGCAGCGTTAGTCCAGGAACCGTGACTAATGAAAAACTGTTTTTT. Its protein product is CSVSPGTVTNEKLFF.

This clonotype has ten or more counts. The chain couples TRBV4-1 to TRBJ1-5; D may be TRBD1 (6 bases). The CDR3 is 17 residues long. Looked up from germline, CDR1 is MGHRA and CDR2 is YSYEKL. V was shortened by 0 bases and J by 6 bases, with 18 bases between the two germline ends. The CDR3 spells CASSQESRGAGGQPQHF. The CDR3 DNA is TGCGCCAGCAGCCAAGAGTCGAGGGGGGCGGGAGGTCAGCCCCAGCATTTT.

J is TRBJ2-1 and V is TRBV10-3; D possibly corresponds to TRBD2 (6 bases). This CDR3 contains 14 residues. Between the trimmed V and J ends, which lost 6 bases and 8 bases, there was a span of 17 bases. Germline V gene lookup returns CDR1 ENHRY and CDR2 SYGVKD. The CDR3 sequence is CAISGTVGQDEQFF. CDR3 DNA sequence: TGTGCCATCAGCGGGACTGTCGGTCAGGATGAGCAGTTCTTC.

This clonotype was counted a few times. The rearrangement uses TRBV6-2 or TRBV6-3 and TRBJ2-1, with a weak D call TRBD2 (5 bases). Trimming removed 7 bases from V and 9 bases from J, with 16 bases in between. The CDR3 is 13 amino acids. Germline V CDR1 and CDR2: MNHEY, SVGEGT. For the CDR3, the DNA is TGTGCCAGCACCCTGAGCGGAACGGGTGAGCAGTTCTTC. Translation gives CASTLSGTGEQFF.

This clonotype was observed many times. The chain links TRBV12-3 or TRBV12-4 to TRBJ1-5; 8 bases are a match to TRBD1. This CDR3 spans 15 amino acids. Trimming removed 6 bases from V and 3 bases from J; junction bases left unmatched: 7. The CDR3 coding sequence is TGTGCCAGCAGCCGCAGGGGGCGAGTCAATCAGCCCCAGCATTTT. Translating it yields CASSRRGRVNQPQHF.

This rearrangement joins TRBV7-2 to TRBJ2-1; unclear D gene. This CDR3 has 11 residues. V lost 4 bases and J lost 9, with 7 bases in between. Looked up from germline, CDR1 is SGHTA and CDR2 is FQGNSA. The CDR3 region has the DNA TGTGCCAGCAGCTCAGCAGTTGAGCAGTTCTTC. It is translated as CASSSAVEQFF.

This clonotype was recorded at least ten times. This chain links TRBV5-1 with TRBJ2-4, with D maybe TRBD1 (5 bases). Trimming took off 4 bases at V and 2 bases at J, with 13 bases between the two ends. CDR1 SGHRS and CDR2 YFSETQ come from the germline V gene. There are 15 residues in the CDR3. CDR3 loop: CASSDRQKSKNIQYF. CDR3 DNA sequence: TGCGCCAGCAGCGACAGACAGAAATCCAAAAACATTCAGTACTTC.

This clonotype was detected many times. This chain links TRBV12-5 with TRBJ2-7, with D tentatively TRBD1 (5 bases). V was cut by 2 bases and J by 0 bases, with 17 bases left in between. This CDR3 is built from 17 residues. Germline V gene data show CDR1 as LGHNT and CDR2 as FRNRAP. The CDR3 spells CASGLCALTAVSYEQYF. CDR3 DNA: TGTGCTAGTGGTTTGTGCGCCCTGACAGCCGTCTCCTACGAGCAGTACTTC.

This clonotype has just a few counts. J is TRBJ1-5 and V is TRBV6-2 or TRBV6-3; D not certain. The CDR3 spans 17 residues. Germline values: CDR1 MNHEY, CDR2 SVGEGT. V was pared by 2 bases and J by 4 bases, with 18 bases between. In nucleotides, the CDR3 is TGTGCCAGCAGTTACCCCACGGTGGGCAGAGCGAATCAGCCCCAGCATTTT. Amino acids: CASSYPTVGRANQPQHF.

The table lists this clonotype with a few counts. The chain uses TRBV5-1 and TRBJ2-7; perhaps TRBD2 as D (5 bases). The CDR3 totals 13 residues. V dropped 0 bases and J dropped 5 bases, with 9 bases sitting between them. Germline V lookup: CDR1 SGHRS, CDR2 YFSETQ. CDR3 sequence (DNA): TGCGCCAGCAGCTTGGGAGGGCCGGACGAGCAGTACGTC. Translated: CASSLGGPDEQYV.

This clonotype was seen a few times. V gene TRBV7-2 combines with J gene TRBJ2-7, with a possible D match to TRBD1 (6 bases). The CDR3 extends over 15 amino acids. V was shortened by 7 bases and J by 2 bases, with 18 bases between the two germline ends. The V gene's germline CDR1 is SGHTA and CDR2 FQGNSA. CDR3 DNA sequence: TGTGCCAGCAAGCTTAGGCAGGGGAGCGCCTACGAGCAGTACTTC. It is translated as CASKLRQGSAYEQYF.

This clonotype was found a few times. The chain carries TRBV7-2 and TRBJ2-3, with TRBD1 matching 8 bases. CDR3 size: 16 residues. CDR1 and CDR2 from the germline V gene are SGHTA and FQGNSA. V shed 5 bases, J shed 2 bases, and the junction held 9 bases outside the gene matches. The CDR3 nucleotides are TGTGCCAGCAGCAGACAGGGGCCGGGTTACACAGATACGCAGTATTTT. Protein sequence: CASSRQGPGYTDTQYF.

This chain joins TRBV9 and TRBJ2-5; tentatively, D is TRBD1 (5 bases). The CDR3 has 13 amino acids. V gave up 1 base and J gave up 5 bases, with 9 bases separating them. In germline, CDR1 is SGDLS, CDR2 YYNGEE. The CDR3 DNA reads TGTGCCAGCAGCGTACAGGGTTCGGAGACCCAGTACTTC. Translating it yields CASSVQGSETQYF.

As DNA, the CDR3 is TGTGCCATCAGTCCGGCCATAATCTCTGGAAACACCATATATTTT. Translation gives CAISPAIISGNTIYF. This chain joins TRBV10-3 and TRBJ1-3; D is unresolved. This CDR3 region has 15 residues. V gave up 5 bases and J gave up 0 bases, with 11 bases separating them. Germline V gene data show CDR1 as ENHRY and CDR2 as SYGVKD.

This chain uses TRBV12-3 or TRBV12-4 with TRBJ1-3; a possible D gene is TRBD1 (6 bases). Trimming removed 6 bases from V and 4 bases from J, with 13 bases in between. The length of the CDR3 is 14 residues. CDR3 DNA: TGTGCCAGCAGCTATCAGGGGATAGGAAACACCATATATTTT. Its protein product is CASSYQGIGNTIYF.

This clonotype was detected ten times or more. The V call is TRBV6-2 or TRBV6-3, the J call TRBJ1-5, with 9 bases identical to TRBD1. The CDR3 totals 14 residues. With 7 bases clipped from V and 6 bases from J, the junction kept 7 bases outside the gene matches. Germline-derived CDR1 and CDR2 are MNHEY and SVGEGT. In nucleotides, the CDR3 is TGTGCCAGCACCGACAGGGGGAACGGTCAGCCCCAGCATTTT. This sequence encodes CASTDRGNGQPQHF.

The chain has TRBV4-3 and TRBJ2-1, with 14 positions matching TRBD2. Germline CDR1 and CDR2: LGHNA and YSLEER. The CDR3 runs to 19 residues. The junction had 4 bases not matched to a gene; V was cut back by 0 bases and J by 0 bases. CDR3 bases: TGCGCCAGCAGCCAAGACGGGACTAGCGGGAGTATCTCCTACAATGAGCAGTTCTTC. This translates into CASSQDGTSGSISYNEQFF.

The CDR3: CASSPLSANSYEQYV. In nucleotides, the CDR3 is TGTGCTAGCAGCCCCCTAAGCGCCAACTCCTACGAGCAGTACGTC. The V call is TRBV6-1, the J call TRBJ2-7; no clear D. The CDR3 length is 15 residues. Germline V gene lookup returns CDR1 MNHNS and CDR2 SASEGT.

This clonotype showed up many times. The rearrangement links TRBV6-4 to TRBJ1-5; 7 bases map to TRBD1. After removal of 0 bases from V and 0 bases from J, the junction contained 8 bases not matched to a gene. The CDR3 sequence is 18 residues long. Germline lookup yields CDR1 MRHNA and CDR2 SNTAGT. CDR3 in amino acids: CASSDSIPGQPSNQPQHF. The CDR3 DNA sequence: TGTGCCAGCAGTGACTCCATCCCGGGACAGCCTAGCAATCAGCCCCAGCATTTT.

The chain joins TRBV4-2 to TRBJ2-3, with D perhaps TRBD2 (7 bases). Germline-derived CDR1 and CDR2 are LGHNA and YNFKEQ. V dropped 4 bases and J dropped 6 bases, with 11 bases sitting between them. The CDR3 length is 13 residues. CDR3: CASSRGGPDTQYF. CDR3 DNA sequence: TGTGCCAGCAGCCGCGGGGGCCCCGATACGCAGTATTTT.